Following are 4 T cell receptor beta chains from one sample sequenced in a study of cytomegalovirus exposure and HLA in healthy donors. The PCR used 60 Vbeta and 13 Jbeta primers. Libraries were prepared by immunoSEQ multiplex PCR; TCRdb keeps only in-frame clonotypes and omits some of them. The sample records around 210,000 clones, approximately 81% being singletons. Sequenced sample: PBMCs. All receptors derive from a girl aged 2 to 9 in good health and CMV-seronegative.

The V call is TRBV6-1, the J call TRBJ2-1; TRBD2 matches 10 bases. Losses at the gene ends were 4 bases for V and 6 bases for J; bases not matched to a gene: 15. This CDR3 region has 18 residues. CDR1 and CDR2 from the germline V gene are MNHNS and SASEGT. The DNA of the CDR3 is TGTGCCAGCAGTGGGGTGGGCCTACTAGCGGGAAAAGCCAATGAGCAGTTCTTC. This encodes CASSGVGLLAGKANEQFF.

The chain employs TRBV5-1 and TRBJ1-3, with D possibly being TRBD1 (5 bases). CDR3 length: 17 residues. V lost 3 bases to trimming and J lost 0 bases, with 16 bases between them. CDR1 and CDR2 from the germline V gene are SGHRS and YFSETQ. Here the CDR3 reads CASSSDATVSSGNTIYF. The CDR3 DNA reads TGCGCCAGCAGCTCCGACGCGACAGTGAGCTCTGGAAACACCATATATTTT.

J is TRBJ1-5 and V is TRBV5-3, with 12 nucleotides matching TRBD1. TRBV5-3 has ORF status, its function being uncertain. The CDR3 loop spans 19 amino acids. V gave up 0 bases and J gave up 2 bases; unmatched junction bases: 9. The DNA for the CDR3 is TGTGCCAGAAGCTTGGCCTGGGACAGGGGGCGAGTTGGCAATCAGCCCCAGCATTTT. Protein: CARSLAWDRGRVGNQPQHF.

This chain joins TRBV5-1 and TRBJ1-2; D is uncertain. The CDR3 spans 13 residues. V dropped 5 bases and J dropped 7 bases, with 15 bases sitting between them. Germline V lookup: CDR1 SGHRS, CDR2 YFSETQ. The CDR3 sequence: CASRRDSGVGYTF. The CDR3 bases are TGCGCCAGCAGGCGGGATTCCGGGGTTGGCTACACCTTC.